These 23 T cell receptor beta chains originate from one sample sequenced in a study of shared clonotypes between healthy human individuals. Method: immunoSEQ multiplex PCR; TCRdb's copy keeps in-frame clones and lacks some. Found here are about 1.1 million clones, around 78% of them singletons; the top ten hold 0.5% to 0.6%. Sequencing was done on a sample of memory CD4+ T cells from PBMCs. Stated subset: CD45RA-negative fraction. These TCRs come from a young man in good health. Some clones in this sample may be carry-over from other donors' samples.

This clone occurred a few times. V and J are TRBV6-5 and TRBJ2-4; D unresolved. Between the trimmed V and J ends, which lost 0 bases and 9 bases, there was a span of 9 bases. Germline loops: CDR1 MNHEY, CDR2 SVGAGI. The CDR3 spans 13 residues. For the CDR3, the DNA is TGTGCCAGCAGTTACTCTGGACCGGGCATTCAGTACTTC. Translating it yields CASSYSGPGIQYF.

In DNA form, the CDR3 reads TGTGCCAGCAGGGCAGATTACTGGCATCAGCCCCAGCATTTT. The encoded protein is CASRADYWHQPQHF. V usage is TRBV6-1 and J usage is TRBJ1-5; D gene unclear. Trimming removed 6 bases from V and 5 bases from J, with 14 bases in between. The germline CDR1 and CDR2 sequences are MNHNS and SASEGT. CDR3 length: 14 residues.

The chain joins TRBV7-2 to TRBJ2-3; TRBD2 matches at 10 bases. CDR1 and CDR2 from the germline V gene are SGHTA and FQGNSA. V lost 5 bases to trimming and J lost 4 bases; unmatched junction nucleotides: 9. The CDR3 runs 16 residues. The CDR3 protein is CASSPQRGGGADTQYF. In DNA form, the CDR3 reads TGTGCCAGCAGCCCCCAGCGGGGGGGTGGTGCAGATACGCAGTATTTT.

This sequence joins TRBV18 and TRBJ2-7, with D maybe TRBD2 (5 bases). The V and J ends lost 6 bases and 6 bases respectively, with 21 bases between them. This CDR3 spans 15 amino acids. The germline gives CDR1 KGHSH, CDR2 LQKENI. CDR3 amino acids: CASSRGTRENGEQYF. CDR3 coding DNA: TGTGCCAGCTCCCGCGGCACTAGAGAGAATGGCGAGCAGTACTTC. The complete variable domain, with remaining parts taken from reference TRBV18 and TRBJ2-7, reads NAGVMQNPRHLVRRRGQEARLRCSPMKGHSHVYWYRQLPEEGLKFMVYLQKENIIDESGMPKERFSAEFPKEGPSILRIQQVVRGDSAAYFCASSRGTRENGEQYFGPGTRLTVT.

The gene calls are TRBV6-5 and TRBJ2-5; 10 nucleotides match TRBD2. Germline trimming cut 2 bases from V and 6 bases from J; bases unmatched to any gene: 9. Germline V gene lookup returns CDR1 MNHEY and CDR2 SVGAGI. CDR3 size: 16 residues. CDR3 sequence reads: CASSYNAGTSVQTQYF. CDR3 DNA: TGTGCCAGCAGTTACAATGCCGGGACTAGCGTACAGACCCAGTACTTC.

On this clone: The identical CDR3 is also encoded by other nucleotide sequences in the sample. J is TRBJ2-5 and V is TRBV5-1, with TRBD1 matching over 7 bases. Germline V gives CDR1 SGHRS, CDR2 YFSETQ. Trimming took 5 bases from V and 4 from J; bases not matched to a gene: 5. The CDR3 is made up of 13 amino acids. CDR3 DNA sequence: TGCGCCAGCAGAGAGGGGGCAGGAGAGACCCAGTACTTC. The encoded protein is CASREGAGETQYF.

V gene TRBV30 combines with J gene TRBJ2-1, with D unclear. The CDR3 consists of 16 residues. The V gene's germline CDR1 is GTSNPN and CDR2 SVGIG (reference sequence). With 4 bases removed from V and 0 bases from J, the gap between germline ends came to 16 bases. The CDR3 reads CAWTSPGSRSYNEQFF. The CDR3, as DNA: TGTGCCTGGACCAGCCCGGGCAGTCGCTCCTACAATGAGCAGTTCTTC.

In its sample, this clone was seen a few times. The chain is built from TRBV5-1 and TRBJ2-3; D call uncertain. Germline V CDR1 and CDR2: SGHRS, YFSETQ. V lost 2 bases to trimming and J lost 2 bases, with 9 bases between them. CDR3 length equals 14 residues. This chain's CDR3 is CASSFARDTDTQYF. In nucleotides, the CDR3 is TGCGCCAGCAGCTTCGCCAGAGACACAGATACGCAGTATTTT.

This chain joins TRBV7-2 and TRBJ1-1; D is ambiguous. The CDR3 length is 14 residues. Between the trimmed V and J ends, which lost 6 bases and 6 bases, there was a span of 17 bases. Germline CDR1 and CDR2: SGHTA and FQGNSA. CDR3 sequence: CASSVPGVGAEAFF. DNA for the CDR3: TGTGCCAGCAGTGTCCCGGGAGTGGGCGCTGAAGCTTTCTTT.

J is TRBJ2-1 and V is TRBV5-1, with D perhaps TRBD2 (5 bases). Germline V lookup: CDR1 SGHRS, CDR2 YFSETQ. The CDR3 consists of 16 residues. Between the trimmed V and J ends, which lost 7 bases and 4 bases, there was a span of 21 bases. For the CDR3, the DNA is TGCGCCAGCTACCCTCTCGACCGATCGGGATACAATGAGCAGTTCTTC. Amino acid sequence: CASYPLDRSGYNEQFF.

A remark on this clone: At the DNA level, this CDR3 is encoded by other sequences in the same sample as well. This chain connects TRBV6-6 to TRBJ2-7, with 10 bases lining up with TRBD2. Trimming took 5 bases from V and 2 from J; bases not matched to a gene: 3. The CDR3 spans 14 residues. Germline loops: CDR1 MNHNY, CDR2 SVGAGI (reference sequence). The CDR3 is CASSRTSGPYEQYF. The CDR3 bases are TGTGCCAGCAGTCGGACTAGCGGCCCCTACGAGCAGTACTTC.

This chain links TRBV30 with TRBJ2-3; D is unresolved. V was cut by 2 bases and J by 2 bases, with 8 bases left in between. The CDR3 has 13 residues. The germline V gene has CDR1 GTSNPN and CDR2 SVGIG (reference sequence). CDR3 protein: CAWSLRSTDTQYF. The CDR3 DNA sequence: TGTGCCTGGAGTTTGAGGTCCACAGATACGCAGTATTTT.

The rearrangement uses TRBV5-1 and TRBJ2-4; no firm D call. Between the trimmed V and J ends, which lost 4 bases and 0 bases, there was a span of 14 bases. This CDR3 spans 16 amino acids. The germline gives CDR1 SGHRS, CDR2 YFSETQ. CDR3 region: CASSQNGYQAKNIQYF. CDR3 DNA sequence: TGCGCCAGCAGCCAGAATGGCTACCAAGCCAAAAACATTCAGTACTTC.

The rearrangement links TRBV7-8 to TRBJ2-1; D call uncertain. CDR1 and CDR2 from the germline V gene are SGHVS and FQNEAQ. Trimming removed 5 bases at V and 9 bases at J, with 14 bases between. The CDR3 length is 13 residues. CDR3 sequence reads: CASSIRPTGEQFF. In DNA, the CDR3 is TGTGCCAGCAGCATACGCCCCACGGGTGAGCAGTTCTTC.

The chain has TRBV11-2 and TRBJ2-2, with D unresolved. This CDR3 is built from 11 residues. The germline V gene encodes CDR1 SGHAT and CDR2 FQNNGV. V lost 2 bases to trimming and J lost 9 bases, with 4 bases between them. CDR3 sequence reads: CASSLLRELFF. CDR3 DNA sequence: TGTGCCAGCAGCTTACTCCGGGAGCTGTTTTTT.

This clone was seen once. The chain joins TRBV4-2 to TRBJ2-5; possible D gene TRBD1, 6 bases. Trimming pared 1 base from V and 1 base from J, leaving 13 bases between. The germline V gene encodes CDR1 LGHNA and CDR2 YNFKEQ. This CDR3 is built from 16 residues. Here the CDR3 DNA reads TGTGCCAGCAGCCAAGGGCCCAGGGGCCTCCAAGAGACCCAGTACTTC. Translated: CASSQGPRGLQETQYF.

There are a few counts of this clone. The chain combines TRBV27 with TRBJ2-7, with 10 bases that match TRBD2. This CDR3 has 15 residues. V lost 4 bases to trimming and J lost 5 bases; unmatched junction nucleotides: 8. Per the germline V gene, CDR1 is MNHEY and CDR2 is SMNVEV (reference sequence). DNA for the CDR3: TGTGCCAGCAGTTCCCCTCTAGCGGGAGCTCACGAGCAGTACTTC. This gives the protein CASSSPLAGAHEQYF.

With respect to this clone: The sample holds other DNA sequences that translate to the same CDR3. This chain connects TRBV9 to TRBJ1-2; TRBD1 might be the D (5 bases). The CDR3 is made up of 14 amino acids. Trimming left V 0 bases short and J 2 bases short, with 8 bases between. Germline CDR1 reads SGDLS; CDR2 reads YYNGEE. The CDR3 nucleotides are TGTGCCAGCAGCGTAGGTGGGGCCAACTATGGCTACACCTTC. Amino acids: CASSVGGANYGYTF.

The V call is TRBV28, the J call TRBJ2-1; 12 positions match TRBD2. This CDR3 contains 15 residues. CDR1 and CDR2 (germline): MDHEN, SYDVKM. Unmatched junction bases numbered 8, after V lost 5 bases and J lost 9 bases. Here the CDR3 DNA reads TGTGCCAGCAGTCCAGGACTAGCGGGACGGTTTGAGCAGTTCTTC. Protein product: CASSPGLAGRFEQFF.

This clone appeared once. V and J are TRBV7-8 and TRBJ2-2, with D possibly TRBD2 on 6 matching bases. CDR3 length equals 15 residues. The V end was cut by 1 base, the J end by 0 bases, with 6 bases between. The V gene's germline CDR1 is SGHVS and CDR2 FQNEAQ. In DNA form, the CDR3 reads TGTGCCAGCAGCTTAGGACTAGCGAACACCGGGGAGCTGTTTTTT. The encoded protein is CASSLGLANTGELFF.

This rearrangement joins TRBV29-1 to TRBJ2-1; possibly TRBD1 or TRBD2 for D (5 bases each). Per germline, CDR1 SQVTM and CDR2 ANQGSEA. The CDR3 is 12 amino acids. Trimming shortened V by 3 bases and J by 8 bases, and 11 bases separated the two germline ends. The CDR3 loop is CSVDEGLDEQFF. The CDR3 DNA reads TGCAGCGTTGATGAGGGGTTGGATGAGCAGTTCTTC.

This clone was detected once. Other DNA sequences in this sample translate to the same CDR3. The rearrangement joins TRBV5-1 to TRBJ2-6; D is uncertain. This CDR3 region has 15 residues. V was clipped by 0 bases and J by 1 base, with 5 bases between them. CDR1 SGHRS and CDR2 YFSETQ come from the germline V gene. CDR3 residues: CASSLGPSGANVLTF. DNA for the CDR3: TGCGCCAGCAGCTTGGGGCCTTCTGGGGCCAACGTCCTGACTTTC.

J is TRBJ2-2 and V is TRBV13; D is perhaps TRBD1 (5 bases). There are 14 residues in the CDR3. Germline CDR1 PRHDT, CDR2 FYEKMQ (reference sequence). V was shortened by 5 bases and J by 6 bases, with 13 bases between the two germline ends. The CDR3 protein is CASSPSSRAGELFF. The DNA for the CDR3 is TGTGCCAGCAGCCCTTCTTCCAGGGCCGGGGAGCTGTTTTTT. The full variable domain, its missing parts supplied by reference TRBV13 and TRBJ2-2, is AAGVIQSPRHLIKEKRETATLKCYPIPRHDTVYWYQQGPGQDPQFLISFYEKMQSDKGSIPDRFSAQQFSDYHSELNMSSLELGDSALYFCASSPSSRAGELFFGEGSRLTVL.